This TCR beta chain is drawn from a study of blood T cell repertoires in COVID-19. Study summary: The analysed material was cDNA or gDNA that came from T cells, B-cell-depleted T cells, or PBMCs.

This CDR3 spans 13 amino acids. Per the germline V gene, CDR1 is SQVTM and CDR2 is ANQGSEA. J gave up 6 bases and V 7 bases, and 8 bases lay outside the gene matches. Sequencing used immunoSEQ multiplex PCR; TCRdb keeps in-frame clones, though not all of them. This sample has about 220,000 clones, with about 80% found just once. The TCR originated in a young woman who had recovered from COVID-19. What was sequenced was peripheral blood. The V gene is TRBV29-1, the J gene TRBJ2-7, with 11 nucleotides matching TRBD1. The CDR3 DNA is TGCAGCGGGGGGACCGGGACAGGGGGCGAGCAGTACTTC. Translating gives CSGGTGTGGEQYF.